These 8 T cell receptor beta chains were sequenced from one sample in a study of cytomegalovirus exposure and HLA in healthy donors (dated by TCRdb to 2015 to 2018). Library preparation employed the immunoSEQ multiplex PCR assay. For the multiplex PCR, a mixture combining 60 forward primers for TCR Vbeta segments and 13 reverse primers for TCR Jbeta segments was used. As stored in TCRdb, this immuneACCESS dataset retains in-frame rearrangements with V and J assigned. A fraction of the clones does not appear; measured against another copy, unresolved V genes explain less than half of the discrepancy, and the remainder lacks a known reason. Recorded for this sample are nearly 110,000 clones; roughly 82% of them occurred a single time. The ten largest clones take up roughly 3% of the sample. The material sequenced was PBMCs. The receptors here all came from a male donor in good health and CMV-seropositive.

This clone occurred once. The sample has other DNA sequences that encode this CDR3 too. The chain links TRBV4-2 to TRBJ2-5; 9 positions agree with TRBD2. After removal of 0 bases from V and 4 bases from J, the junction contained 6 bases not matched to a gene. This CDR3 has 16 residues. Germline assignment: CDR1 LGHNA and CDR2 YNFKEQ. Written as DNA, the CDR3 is TGTGCCAGCAGCCAAGAGGGCGGGGGGGCACGAGAGACCCAGTACTTC. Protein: CASSQEGGGARETQYF.

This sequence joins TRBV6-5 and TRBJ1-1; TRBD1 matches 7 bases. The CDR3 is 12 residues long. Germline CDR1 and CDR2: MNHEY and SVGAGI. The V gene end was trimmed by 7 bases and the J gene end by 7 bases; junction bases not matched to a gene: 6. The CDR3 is CASKTGTVEAFF. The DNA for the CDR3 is TGTGCCAGCAAAACCGGGACAGTTGAAGCTTTCTTT.

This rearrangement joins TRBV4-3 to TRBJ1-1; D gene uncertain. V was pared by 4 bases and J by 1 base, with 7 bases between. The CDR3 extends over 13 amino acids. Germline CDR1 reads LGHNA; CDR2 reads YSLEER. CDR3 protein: CASSLNKNTEAFF. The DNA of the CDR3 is TGCGCCAGCAGCCTAAACAAGAACACTGAAGCTTTCTTT.

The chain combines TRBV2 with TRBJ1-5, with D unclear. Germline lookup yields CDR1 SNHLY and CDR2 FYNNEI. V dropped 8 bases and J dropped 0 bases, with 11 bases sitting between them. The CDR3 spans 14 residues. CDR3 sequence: CASQRRNSNQPQHF. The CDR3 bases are TGTGCCAGCCAGCGAAGAAATAGCAATCAGCCCCAGCATTTT.

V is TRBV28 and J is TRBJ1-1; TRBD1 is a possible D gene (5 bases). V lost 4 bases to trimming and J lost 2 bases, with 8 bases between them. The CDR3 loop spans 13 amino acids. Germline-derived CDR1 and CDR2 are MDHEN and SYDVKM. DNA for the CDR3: TGTGCCAGCAGTTACAGGAGAAACACTGAAGCTTTCTTT. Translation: CASSYRRNTEAFF. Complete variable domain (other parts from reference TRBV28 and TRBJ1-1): DVKVTQSSRYLVKRTGEKVFLECVQDMDHENMFWYRQDPGLGLRLIYFSYDVKMKEKGDIPEGYSVSREKKERFSLILESASTNQTSMYLCASSYRRNTEAFFGQGTRLTVV.

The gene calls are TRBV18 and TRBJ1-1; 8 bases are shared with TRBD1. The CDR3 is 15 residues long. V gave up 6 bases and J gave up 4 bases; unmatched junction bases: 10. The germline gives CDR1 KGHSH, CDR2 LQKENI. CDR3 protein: CASSLLQGVITEAFF. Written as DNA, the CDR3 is TGTGCCAGCTCGCTATTACAGGGGGTAATCACTGAAGCTTTCTTT.

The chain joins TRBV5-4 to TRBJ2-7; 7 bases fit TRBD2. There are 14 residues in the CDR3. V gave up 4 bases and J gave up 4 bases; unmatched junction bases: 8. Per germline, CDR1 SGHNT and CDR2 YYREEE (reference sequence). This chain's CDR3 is CASSRPGGEYEQYF. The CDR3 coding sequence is TGTGCCAGCAGCAGACCGGGGGGAGAGTACGAGCAGTACTTC.

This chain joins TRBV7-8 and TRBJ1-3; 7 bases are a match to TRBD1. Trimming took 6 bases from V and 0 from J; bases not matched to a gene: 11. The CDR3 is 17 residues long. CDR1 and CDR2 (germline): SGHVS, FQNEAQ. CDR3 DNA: TGTGCCAGCAGACCAGGGGGGCCAGTACCCTCTGGAAACACCATATATTTT. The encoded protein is CASRPGGPVPSGNTIYF.